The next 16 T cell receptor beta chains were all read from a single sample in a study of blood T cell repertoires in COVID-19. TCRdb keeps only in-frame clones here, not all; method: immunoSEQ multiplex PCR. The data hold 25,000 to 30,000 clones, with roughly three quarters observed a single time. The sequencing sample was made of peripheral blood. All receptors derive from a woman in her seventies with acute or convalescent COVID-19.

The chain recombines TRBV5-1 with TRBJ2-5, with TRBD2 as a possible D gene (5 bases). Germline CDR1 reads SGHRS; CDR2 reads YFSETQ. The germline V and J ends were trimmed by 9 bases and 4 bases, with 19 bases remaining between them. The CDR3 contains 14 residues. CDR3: CATRPGRPRETQYF. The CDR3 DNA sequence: TGCGCCACCCGGCCGGGGAGACCCCGAGAGACCCAGTACTTC. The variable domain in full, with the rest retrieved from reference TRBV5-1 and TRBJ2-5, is KAGVTQTPRYLIKTRGQQVTLSCSPISGHRSVSWYQQTPGQGLQFLFEYFSETQRNKGNFPGRFSGRQFSNSRSEMNVSTLELGDSALYLCATRPGRPRETQYFGPGTRLLVL.

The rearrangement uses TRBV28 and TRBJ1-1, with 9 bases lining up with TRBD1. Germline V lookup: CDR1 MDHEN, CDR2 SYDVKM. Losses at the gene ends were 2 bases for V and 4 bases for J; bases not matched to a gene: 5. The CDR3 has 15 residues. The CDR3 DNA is TGTGCCAGCAGTTTACCAGAGACAGGGGGCACTGAAGCTTTCTTT. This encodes CASSLPETGGTEAFF. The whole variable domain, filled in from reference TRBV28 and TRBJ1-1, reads DVKVTQSSRYLVKRTGEKVFLECVQDMDHENMFWYRQDPGLGLRLIYFSYDVKMKEKGDIPEGYSVSREKKERFSLILESASTNQTSMYLCASSLPETGGTEAFFGQGTRLTVV.

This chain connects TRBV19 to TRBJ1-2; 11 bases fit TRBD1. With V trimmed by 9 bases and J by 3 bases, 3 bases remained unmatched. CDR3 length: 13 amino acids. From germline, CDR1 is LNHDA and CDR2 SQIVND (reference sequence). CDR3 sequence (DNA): TGTGCCAGCGGGGACAGGGGGGACTATGGCTACACCTTC. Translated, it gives CASGDRGDYGYTF.

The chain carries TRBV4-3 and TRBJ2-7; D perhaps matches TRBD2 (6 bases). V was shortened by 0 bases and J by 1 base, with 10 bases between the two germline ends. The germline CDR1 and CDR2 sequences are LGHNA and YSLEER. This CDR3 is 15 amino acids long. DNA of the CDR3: TGCGCCAGCAGCCAAGATCGGGGGAAGTCCTACGAGCAGTACTTC. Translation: CASSQDRGKSYEQYF.

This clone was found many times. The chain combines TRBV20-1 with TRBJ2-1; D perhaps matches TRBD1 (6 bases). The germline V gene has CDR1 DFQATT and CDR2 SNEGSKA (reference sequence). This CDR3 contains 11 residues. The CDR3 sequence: CARQAYNEQFF. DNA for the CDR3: TGCGCCCGACAGGCATACAATGAGCAGTTCTTC.

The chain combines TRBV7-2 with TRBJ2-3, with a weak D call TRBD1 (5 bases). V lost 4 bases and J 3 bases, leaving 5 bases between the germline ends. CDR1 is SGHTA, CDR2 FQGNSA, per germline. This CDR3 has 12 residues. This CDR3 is CASSWTTDTQYF. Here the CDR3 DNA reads TGTGCCAGCAGCTGGACAACAGATACGCAGTATTTT.

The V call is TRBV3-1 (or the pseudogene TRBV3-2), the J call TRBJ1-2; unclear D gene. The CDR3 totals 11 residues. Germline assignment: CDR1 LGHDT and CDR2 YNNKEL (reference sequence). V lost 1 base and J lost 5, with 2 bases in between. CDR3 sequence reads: CASSQAYGYTF. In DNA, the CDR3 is TGTGCCAGCAGCCAAGCTTATGGCTACACCTTC.

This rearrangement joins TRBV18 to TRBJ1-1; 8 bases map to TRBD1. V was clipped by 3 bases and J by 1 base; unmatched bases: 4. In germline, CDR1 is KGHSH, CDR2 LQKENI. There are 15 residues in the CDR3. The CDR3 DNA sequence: TGTGCCAGCTCACCGGAGACAGGGGCGAACACTGAAGCTTTCTTT. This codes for CASSPETGANTEAFF.

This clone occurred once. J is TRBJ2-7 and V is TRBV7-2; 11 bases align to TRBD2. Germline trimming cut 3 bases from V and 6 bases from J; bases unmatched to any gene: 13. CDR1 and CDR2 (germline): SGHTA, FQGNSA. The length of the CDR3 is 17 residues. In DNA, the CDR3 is TGTGCCAGCAGCTTCGAACTAGCGGGAGTCGGGTTTTCCGAGCAGTACTTC. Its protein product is CASSFELAGVGFSEQYF.

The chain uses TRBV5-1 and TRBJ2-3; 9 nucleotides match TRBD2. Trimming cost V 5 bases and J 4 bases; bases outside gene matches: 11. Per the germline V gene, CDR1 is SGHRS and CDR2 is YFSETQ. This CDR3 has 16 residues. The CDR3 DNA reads TGCGCCAGCAGTATAACCGGCGGGGGGGCCCCAGATACGCAGTATTTT. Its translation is CASSITGGGAPDTQYF.

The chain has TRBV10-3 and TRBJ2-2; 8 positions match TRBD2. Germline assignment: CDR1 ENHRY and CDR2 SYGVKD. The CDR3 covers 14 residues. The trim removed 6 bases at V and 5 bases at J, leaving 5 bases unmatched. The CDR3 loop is CAISGLAGTGELFF. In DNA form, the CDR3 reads TGTGCCATCAGCGGACTAGCTGGTACCGGGGAGCTGTTTTTT.

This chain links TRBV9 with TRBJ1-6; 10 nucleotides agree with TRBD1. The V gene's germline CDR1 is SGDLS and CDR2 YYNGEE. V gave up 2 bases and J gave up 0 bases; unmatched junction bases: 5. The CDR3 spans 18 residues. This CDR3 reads CASSVDDRGRSYNSPLHF. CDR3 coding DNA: TGTGCCAGCAGCGTGGATGACAGGGGGCGCTCCTATAATTCACCCCTCCACTTT. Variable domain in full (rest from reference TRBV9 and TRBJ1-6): DSGVTQTPKHLITATGQRVTLRCSPRSGDLSVYWYQQSLDQGLQFLIQYYNGEERAKGNILERFSAQQFPDLHSELNLSSLELGDSALYFCASSVDDRGRSYNSPLHFGNGTRLTVT.

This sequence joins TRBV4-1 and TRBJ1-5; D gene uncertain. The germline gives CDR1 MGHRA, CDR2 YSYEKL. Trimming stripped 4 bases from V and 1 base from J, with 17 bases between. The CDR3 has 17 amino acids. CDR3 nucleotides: TGCGCCAGCAGCCCTACCGGGGAAGGGAACAGCAATCAGCCCCAGCATTTT. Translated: CASSPTGEGNSNQPQHF.

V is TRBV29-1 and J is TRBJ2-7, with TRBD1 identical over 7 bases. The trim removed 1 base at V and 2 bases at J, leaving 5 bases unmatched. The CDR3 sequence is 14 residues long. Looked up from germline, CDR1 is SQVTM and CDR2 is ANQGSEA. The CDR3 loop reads CSVEVTGVTYEQYF. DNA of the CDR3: TGCAGCGTTGAAGTAACAGGGGTAACCTACGAGCAGTACTTC.

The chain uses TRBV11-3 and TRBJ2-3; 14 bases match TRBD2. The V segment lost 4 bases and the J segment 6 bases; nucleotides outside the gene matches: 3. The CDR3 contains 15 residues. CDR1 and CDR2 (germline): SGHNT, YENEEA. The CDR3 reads CASSSRLAGGDTQYF. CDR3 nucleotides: TGTGCCAGCAGCTCCAGACTAGCGGGGGGGGATACGCAGTATTTT.

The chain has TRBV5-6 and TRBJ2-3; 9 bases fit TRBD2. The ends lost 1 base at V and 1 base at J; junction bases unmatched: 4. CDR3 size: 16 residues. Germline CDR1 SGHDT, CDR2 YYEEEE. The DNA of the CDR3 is TGTGCCAGCAGCTTGATGACTAGCGGCGGCACAGATACGCAGTATTTT. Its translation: CASSLMTSGGTDTQYF.